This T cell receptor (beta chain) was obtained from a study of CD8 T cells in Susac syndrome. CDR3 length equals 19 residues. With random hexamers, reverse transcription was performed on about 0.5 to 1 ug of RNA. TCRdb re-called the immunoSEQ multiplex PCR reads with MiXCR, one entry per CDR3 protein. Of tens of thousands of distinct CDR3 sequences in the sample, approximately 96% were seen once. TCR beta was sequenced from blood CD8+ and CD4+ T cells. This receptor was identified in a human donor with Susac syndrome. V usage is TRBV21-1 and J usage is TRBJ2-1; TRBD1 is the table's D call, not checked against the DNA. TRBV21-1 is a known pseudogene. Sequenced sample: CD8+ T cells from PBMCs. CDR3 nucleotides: TGTGCCAGCAGCAAAGATGGGACTTGGCGGGACAGGGGACGGGGTGAGCAGTTCTTC. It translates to CASSKDGTWRDRGRGEQFF.